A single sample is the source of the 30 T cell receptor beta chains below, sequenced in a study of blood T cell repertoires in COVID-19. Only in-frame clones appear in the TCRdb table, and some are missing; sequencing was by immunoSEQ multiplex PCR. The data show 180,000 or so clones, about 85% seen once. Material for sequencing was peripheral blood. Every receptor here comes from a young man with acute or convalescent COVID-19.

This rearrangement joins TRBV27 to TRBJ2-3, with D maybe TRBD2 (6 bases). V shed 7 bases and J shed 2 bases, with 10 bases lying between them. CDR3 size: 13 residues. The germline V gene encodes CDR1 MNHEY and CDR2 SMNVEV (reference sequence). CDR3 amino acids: CASKLGLTDTQYF. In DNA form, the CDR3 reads TGTGCCAGCAAGTTGGGACTCACAGATACGCAGTATTTT.

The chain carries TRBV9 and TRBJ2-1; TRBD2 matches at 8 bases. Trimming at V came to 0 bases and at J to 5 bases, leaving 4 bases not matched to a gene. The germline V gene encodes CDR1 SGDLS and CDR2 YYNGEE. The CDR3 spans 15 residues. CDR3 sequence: CASSVGAGLDNEQFF. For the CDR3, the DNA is TGTGCCAGCAGCGTAGGGGCGGGACTAGACAATGAGCAGTTCTTC.

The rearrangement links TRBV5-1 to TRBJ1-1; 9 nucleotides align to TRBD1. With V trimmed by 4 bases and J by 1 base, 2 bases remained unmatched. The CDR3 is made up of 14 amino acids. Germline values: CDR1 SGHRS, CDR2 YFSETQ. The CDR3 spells CASSLTGGNTEAFF. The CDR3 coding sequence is TGCGCCAGCAGCCTGACAGGGGGGAACACTGAAGCTTTCTTT.

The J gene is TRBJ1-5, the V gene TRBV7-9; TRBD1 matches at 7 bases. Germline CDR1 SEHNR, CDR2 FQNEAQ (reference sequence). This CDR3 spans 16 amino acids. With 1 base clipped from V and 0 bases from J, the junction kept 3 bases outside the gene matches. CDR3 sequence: CASSLGAGGSNQPQHF. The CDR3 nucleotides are TGTGCCAGCAGCTTAGGGGCAGGGGGTAGCAATCAGCCCCAGCATTTT.

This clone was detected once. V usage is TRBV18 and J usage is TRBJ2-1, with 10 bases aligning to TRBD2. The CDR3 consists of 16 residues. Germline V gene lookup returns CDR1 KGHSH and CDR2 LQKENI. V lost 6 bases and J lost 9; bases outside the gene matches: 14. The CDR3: CASSPEAGGPSVEQFF. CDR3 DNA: TGTGCCAGCTCCCCAGAAGCGGGGGGGCCAAGCGTTGAGCAGTTCTTC.

The chain's CDR3 is CASGLVTTLAENFMNTEAFF. The CDR3, as DNA: TGTGCTAGTGGTTTGGTGACCACCCTAGCGGAAAACTTCATGAACACTGAAGCTTTCTTT. This chain uses TRBV12-5 with TRBJ1-1; no clear D. Trimming pared 0 bases from V and 0 bases from J, leaving 23 bases between. Germline assignment: CDR1 LGHNT and CDR2 FRNRAP. This CDR3 spans 20 amino acids.

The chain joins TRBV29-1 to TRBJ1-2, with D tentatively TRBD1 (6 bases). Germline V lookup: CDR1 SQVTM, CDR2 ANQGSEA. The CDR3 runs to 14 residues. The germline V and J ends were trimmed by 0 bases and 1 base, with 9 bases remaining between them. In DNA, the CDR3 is TGCAGCGTTGAAGATAGGACAGATAACTATGGCTACACCTTC. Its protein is CSVEDRTDNYGYTF.

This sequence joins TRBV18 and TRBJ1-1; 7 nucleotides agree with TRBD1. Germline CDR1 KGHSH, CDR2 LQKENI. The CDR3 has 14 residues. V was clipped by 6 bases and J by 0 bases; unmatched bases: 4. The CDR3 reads CASSLGTVNTEAFF. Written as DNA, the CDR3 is TGTGCCAGCTCCCTTGGGACAGTGAACACTGAAGCTTTCTTT.

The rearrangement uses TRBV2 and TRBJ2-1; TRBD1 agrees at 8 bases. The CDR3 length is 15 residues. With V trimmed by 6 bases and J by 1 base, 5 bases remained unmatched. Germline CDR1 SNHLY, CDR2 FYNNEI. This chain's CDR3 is CASSRDRNSYNEQFF. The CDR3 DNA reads TGTGCCAGCAGCCGGGACAGGAATTCCTACAATGAGCAGTTCTTC.

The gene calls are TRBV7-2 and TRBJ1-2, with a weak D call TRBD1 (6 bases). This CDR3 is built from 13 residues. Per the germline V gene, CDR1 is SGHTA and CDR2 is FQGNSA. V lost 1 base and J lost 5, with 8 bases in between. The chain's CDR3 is CASSLGQDYGYTF. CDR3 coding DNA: TGTGCCAGCAGCTTAGGACAGGATTATGGCTACACCTTC.

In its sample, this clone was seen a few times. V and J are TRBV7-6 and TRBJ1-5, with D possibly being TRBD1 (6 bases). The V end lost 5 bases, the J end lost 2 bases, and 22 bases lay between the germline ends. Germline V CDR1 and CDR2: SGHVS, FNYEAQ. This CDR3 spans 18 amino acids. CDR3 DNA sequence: TGTGCCAGCAGCCTCGGCCTCTTACAGGGAATGGGCAATCAGCCCCAGCATTTT. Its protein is CASSLGLLQGMGNQPQHF.

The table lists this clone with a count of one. DNA of the CDR3: TGTGCCAGTACTTGGCAGGGGGCCGGGGAGCTGTTTTTT. As protein: CASTWQGAGELFF. The J gene is TRBJ2-2, the V gene TRBV19; TRBD1 agrees at 7 bases. The CDR3 runs to 13 residues. J lost 6 bases, V lost 7 bases, and 5 bases had no gene match. In germline, CDR1 is LNHDA, CDR2 SQIVND (reference sequence).

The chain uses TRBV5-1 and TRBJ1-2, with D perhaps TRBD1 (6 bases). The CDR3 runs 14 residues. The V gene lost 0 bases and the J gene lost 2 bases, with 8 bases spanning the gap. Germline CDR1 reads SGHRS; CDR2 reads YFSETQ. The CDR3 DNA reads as TGCGCCAGCAGCTTGGGCCAGGGGAACTATGGCTACACCTTC. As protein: CASSLGQGNYGYTF.

CDR3 in DNA: TGTGCCAGCAGCCAGCACCCGGGTGCCGTACTCTCCTACGAGCAGTACGTC. This sequence encodes CASSQHPGAVLSYEQYV. The chain combines TRBV9 with TRBJ2-7; D remains ambiguous. Deletions cut 4 bases from V and 0 bases from J, with 20 bases between. This CDR3 is 17 amino acids long. Germline V gene sequence: CDR1 SGDLS, CDR2 YYNGEE.

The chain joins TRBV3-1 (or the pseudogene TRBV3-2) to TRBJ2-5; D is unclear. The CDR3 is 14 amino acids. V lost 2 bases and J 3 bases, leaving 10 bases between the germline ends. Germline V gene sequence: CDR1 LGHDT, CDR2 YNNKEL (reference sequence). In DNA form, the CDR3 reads TGTGCCAGCAGCCAACCCCCACTGAAAGAGACCCAGTACTTC. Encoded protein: CASSQPPLKETQYF.

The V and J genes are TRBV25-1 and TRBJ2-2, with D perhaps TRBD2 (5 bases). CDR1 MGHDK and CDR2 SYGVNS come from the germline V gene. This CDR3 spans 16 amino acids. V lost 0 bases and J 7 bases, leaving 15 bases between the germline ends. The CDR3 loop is CASSEYFRREDGELFF. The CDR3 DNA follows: TGTGCCAGCAGTGAATATTTCCGTCGGGAAGACGGGGAGCTGTTTTTT.

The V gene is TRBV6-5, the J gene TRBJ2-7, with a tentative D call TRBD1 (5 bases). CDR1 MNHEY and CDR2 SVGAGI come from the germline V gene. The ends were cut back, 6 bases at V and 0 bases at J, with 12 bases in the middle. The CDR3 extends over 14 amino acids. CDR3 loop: CASRDTFHSYEQYF. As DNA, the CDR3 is TGTGCCAGCAGGGACACTTTCCACTCCTACGAGCAGTACTTC.

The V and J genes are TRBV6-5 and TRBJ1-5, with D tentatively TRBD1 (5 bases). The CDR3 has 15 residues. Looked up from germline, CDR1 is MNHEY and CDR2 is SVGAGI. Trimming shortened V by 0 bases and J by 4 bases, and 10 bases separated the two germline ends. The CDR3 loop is CASSYSKTANQPQHF. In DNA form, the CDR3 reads TGTGCCAGCAGTTACTCGAAGACAGCTAATCAGCCCCAGCATTTT.

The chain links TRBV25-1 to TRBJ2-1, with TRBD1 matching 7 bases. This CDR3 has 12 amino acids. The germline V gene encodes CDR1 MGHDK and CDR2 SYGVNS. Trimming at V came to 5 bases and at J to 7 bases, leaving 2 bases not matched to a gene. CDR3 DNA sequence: TGTGCCAGCAGTTTCAGGGGGAATGAGCAGTTCTTC. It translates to CASSFRGNEQFF.

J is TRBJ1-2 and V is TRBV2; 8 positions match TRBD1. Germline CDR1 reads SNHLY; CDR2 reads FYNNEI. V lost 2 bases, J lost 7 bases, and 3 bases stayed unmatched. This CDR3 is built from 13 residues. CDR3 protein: CASSEQGAGGYTF. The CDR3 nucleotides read TGTGCCAGCAGTGAACAGGGGGCGGGTGGCTACACCTTC.

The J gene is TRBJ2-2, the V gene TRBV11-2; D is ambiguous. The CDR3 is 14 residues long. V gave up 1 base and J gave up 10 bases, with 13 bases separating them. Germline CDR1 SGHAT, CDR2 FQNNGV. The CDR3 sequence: CASSLGATAVELFF. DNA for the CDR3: TGTGCCAGCAGCTTAGGGGCTACGGCCGTGGAGCTGTTTTTT.

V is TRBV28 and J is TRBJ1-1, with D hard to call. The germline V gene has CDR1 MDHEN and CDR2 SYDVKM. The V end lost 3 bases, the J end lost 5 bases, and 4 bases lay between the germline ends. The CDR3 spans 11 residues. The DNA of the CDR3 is TGTGCCAGCAGTTTTCGGACTGAAGCTTTCTTT. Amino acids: CASSFRTEAFF.

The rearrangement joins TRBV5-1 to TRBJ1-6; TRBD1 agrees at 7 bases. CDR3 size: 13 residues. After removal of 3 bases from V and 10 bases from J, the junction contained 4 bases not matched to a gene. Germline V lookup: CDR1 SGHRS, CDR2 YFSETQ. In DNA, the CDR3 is TGCGCCAGCAGCTACGGACAGGCCTCACCCCTCCACTTT. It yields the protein CASSYGQASPLHF.

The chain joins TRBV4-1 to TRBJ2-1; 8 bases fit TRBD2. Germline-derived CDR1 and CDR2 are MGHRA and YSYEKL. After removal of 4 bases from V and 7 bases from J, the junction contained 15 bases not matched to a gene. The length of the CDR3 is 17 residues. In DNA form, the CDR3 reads TGCGCCAGCAGCCCGCCAAGGGGCGGGGGGAATTGGAATGAGCAGTTCTTC. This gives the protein CASSPPRGGGNWNEQFF.

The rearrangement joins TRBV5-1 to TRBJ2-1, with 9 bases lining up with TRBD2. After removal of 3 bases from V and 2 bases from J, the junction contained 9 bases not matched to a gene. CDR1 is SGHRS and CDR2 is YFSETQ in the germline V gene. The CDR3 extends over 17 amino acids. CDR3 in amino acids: CASSSEGLAGTYNEQFF. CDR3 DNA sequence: TGCGCCAGCAGCTCCGAAGGGCTAGCGGGGACCTACAATGAGCAGTTCTTC.

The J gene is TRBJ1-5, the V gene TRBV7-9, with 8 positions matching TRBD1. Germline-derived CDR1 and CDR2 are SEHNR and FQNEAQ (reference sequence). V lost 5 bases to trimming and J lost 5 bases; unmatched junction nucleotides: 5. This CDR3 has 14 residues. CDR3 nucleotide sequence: TGTGCCAGCAGCCTTGAACAGGGGGATCAGCCCCAGCATTTT. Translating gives CASSLEQGDQPQHF. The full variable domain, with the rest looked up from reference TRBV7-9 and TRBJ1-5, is DTGVSQNPRHKITKRGQNVTFRCDPISEHNRLYWYRQTLGQGPEFLTYFQNEAQLEKSRLLSDRFSAERPKGSFSTLEIQRTEQGDSAMYLCASSLEQGDQPQHFGDGTRLSIL.

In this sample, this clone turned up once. CDR3 DNA: TGTGCCAGCAGTTGGGGGGTCACAGATACGCAGTATTTT. Its protein is CASSWGVTDTQYF. J is TRBJ2-3 and V is TRBV7-2; possibly TRBD2 for D (6 bases). This CDR3 is 13 amino acids long. Germline values: CDR1 SGHTA, CDR2 FQGNSA. Trimming stripped 6 bases from V and 2 bases from J, with 9 bases between.

The CDR3 DNA follows: TGTGCCAGCAGCGGACTAGCGGGTAATGAGCAGTTCTTC. It codes for CASSGLAGNEQFF. The chain links TRBV4-2 to TRBJ2-1; 11 bases align to TRBD2. The CDR3 is made up of 13 amino acids. Trimming took 5 bases from V and 7 from J; bases not matched to a gene: 1. CDR1 and CDR2 (germline): LGHNA, YNFKEQ.

Here the CDR3 DNA reads TGTGCCAGCAGGGGACAGGGGGCGCGGGGAAACACCATATATTTT. Residues: CASRGQGARGNTIYF. The chain links TRBV2 to TRBJ1-3, with 12 bases fitting TRBD1. Per the germline V gene, CDR1 is SNHLY and CDR2 is FYNNEI. The CDR3 is 15 amino acids. V lost 6 bases to trimming and J lost 4 bases; unmatched junction nucleotides: 4.

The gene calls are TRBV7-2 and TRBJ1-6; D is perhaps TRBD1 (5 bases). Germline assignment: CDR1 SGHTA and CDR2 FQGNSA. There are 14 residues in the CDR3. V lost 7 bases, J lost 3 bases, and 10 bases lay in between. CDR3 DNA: TGTGCCAGCACCACGGGGGGCTATAATTCACCCCTCCACTTT. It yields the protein CASTTGGYNSPLHF.